These 20 T cell receptor beta chains came from one sample sequenced in a study of patients and donors after allogeneic stem cell transplantation. TCRdb reanalysed the RT-PCR reads using MiXCR and keeps one entry per CDR3 protein. The sample yields around 200,000 distinct CDR3 sequences, around 40% seen once. The sample consisted of blood, either unsorted or a sorted T cell fraction (not recorded which). These receptors were collected from a human donor who was either an allogeneic HSCT recipient or a stem cell or donor lymphocyte infusion donor (not recorded which). It is not recorded whose cells these are; they may come from a transplant donor.

V gene TRBV20-1 combines with J gene TRBJ2-2; no definite D call. V was cut by 6 bases and J by 0 bases, with 8 bases left in between. The CDR3 extends over 13 amino acids. Germline V gives CDR1 DFQATT, CDR2 SNEGSKA (reference sequence). The CDR3 coding sequence is TGCAGTGCCAGGATGGCGAACACCGGGGAGCTGTTTTTT. This encodes CSARMANTGELFF.

The chain joins TRBV12-3 or TRBV12-4 to TRBJ2-5; D may correspond to TRBD1 or TRBD2 (6 bases each). This CDR3 is 15 amino acids long. Trimming cost V 3 bases and J 1 base, with 12 bases left between them. CDR3 sequence reads: CASSFTRGLQETQYF. The CDR3 DNA follows: TGTGCCAGCAGTTTCACCAGGGGACTCCAAGAGACCCAGTACTTC.

In its sample, this clonotype was seen a few times. This chain links TRBV4-1 with TRBJ1-5, with a tentative D call TRBD1 (6 bases). This CDR3 region has 18 residues. The V gene's germline CDR1 is MGHRA and CDR2 YSYEKL. The V end lost 0 bases, the J end lost 6 bases, and 21 bases lay between the germline ends. The CDR3 nucleotides are TGCGCCAGCAGCCAAGATTTTTCGGGACACCGAAGGGCTCAGCCCCAGCATTTT. This encodes CASSQDFSGHRRAQPQHF.

This clonotype has only a few counts. The chain combines TRBV7-8 with TRBJ2-1, with 7 bases aligning to TRBD2. J gave up 6 bases and V 1 base, and 12 bases lay outside the gene matches. The CDR3 covers 17 residues. Germline V gene data show CDR1 as SGHVS and CDR2 as FQNEAQ. This chain's CDR3 is CASSLDVGGTTGNEQFF. For the CDR3, the DNA is TGTGCCAGCAGCTTAGACGTTGGAGGGACTACGGGCAATGAGCAGTTCTTC.

V usage is TRBV3-1 and J usage is TRBJ2-1; no reliable D call. The CDR3 runs 17 residues. V dropped 0 bases and J dropped 1 base, with 13 bases sitting between them. The germline V gene has CDR1 LGHDT and CDR2 YNNKEL (reference sequence). The CDR3 here is CASSQDLRDQSYNEQFF. In nucleotides, the CDR3 is TGTGCCAGCAGCCAAGATCTTCGAGACCAATCCTACAATGAGCAGTTCTTC.

This clonotype was seen only a few times. The chain links TRBV6-6 to TRBJ1-2; TRBD1 might be the D (5 bases). CDR1 and CDR2 from the germline V gene are MNHNY and SVGAGI (reference sequence). This CDR3 is 11 amino acids long. Trimming removed 7 bases at V and 6 bases at J, with 9 bases between. CDR3: CASTTGDGYTF. Written as DNA, the CDR3 is TGTGCCAGCACTACGGGGGATGGCTACACCTTC.

The table lists this clonotype with a few counts. This chain uses TRBV2 with TRBJ1-4; D is undetermined. The CDR3 runs 15 residues. The V and J ends lost 6 bases and 3 bases respectively, with 14 bases between them. Per germline, CDR1 SNHLY and CDR2 FYNNEI. The CDR3 loop is CASSPWGAANEKLFF. The CDR3, as DNA: TGTGCCAGCAGCCCATGGGGAGCTGCTAATGAAAAACTGTTTTTT.

The CDR3 loop reads CASSRVITGTGPTEAFF. The CDR3 DNA reads TGCGCCAGCAGCCGGGTGATTACCGGGACAGGGCCCACTGAAGCTTTCTTT. V usage is TRBV5-1 and J usage is TRBJ1-1; 9 bases align to TRBD1. CDR1 and CDR2 from the germline V gene are SGHRS and YFSETQ. This CDR3 is 17 amino acids long. Losses at the gene ends were 4 bases for V and 4 bases for J; bases not matched to a gene: 14.

This clonotype was detected a few times. The chain uses TRBV10-3 and TRBJ1-2, with 9 nucleotides matching TRBD1. Germline trimming cut 7 bases from V and 5 bases from J; bases unmatched to any gene: 14. The CDR3 is 16 amino acids. Germline values: CDR1 ENHRY, CDR2 SYGVKD. CDR3 nucleotides: TGTGCCATCAACAGGGTGGACTCGGGACAGGGATATGGCTACACCTTC. Encoded protein: CAINRVDSGQGYGYTF.

The V call is TRBV20-1, the J call TRBJ2-1; 15 nucleotides agree with TRBD2. Per germline, CDR1 DFQATT and CDR2 SNEGSKA (reference sequence). The CDR3 runs to 14 residues. V trimming: 2 bases; J trimming: 14 bases; junction bases outside the gene matches: 7. The CDR3 region is CSARWTSGGGRKFF. For the CDR3, the DNA is TGCAGTGCTAGATGGACTAGCGGGGGGGGTCGAAAGTTCTTC.

V is TRBV5-1 and J is TRBJ2-3, with D hard to call. The CDR3 spans 17 residues. Germline CDR1 SGHRS, CDR2 YFSETQ. The V and J ends lost 0 bases and 0 bases respectively, with 14 bases between them. Written as DNA, the CDR3 is TGCGCCAGCAGCTTGGCCCCGACAAATCCTAGCACAGATACGCAGTATTTT. Its translation: CASSLAPTNPSTDTQYF.

This clonotype has a handful of counts. This sequence joins TRBV10-3 and TRBJ1-2, with 7 bases that match TRBD1. J was trimmed by 4 bases and V by 6 bases; bases with no gene match: 5. Per germline, CDR1 ENHRY and CDR2 SYGVKD. This CDR3 has 13 amino acids. The CDR3 reads CAIRGTETYGYTF. CDR3 bases: TGTGCCATCAGGGGGACAGAGACCTATGGCTACACCTTC.

The CDR3 nucleotides are TGTGCCAGCAGCTTTGGACGGCTGAACACTGAAGCTTTCTTT. Translating gives CASSFGRLNTEAFF. The chain is built from TRBV7-2 and TRBJ1-1, with D uncertain. Germline values: CDR1 SGHTA, CDR2 FQGNSA. The CDR3 totals 14 residues. The V gene lost 3 bases and the J gene lost 0 bases, with 8 bases spanning the gap.

The chain joins TRBV5-1 to TRBJ2-7; possibly TRBD2 for D (6 bases). V lost 7 bases, J lost 6 bases, and 17 bases lay in between. The CDR3 is 13 residues long. Germline CDR1 is SGHRS and CDR2 is YFSETQ. CDR3 coding DNA: TGCGCCAGCCACGGCGGGGAAGAAGTCGAGCAGTACTTC. As protein: CASHGGEEVEQYF. Using reference TRBV5-1 and TRBJ2-7 for the parts outside the CDR3, the full variable domain is KAGVTQTPRYLIKTRGQQVTLSCSPISGHRSVSWYQQTPGQGLQFLFEYFSETQRNKGNFPGRFSGRQFSNSRSEMNVSTLELGDSALYLCASHGGEEVEQYFGPGTRLTVT.

This sequence joins TRBV20-1 and TRBJ2-3; 7 bases fit TRBD2. This CDR3 spans 14 amino acids. Germline V lookup: CDR1 DFQATT, CDR2 SNEGSKA (reference sequence). Unmatched junction bases numbered 8, after V lost 6 bases and J lost 2 bases. The CDR3 loop reads CSAIRGGFTDTQYF. For the CDR3, the DNA is TGCAGTGCAATCCGCGGGGGTTTCACAGATACGCAGTATTTT.

This clonotype has a handful of counts. The V call is TRBV3-1, the J call TRBJ1-1; TRBD1 is a possible D gene (5 bases). V lost 4 bases, J lost 3 bases, and 18 bases lay in between. Germline V gene sequence: CDR1 LGHDT, CDR2 YNNKEL (reference sequence). CDR3 length equals 16 residues. The CDR3 coding sequence is TGTGCCAGCAGCCTTGTTGGGGGGTCAACCTACACTGAAGCTTTCTTT. Translated: CASSLVGGSTYTEAFF.

This chain joins TRBV5-1 and TRBJ1-1; tentatively, D is TRBD1 (6 bases). The CDR3 covers 14 residues. Germline V CDR1 and CDR2: SGHRS, YFSETQ. Trimming shortened V by 0 bases and J by 1 base, and 7 bases separated the two germline ends. Written as DNA, the CDR3 is TGCGCCAGCAGCTTGGCGGACAGGAACACTGAAGCTTTCTTT. It translates to CASSLADRNTEAFF.

The genes are TRBV12-3 or TRBV12-4 and TRBJ2-7; D possibly corresponds to TRBD2 (5 bases). The V gene lost 5 bases and the J gene lost 1 base, with 9 bases spanning the gap. This CDR3 contains 13 residues. The CDR3 sequence is CASSTRGSYEQYF. CDR3 DNA: TGTGCCAGCAGTACACGCGGGTCCTACGAGCAGTACTTC.

V usage is TRBV29-1 and J usage is TRBJ2-7, with 7 bases that match TRBD1. Germline values: CDR1 SQVTM, CDR2 ANQGSEA. Unmatched junction bases numbered 8, after V lost 6 bases and J lost 0 bases. This CDR3 contains 14 residues. Here the CDR3 reads CSVAKRDSSYEQYF. CDR3 nucleotides: TGCAGCGTCGCGAAAAGGGACAGCTCCTACGAGCAGTACTTC.

The chain joins TRBV20-1 to TRBJ1-5, with D unclear. There are 15 residues in the CDR3. CDR1 DFQATT and CDR2 SNEGSKA come from the germline V gene (reference sequence). V was clipped by 0 bases and J by 0 bases, with 9 bases between them. The CDR3 nucleotides are TGCAGTGCTAGAGATTCTCCGGTTAGCAATCAGCCCCAGCATTTT. It encodes CSARDSPVSNQPQHF.